The source of this T cell receptor (beta chain) is a study of cytomegalovirus exposure and HLA in healthy donors. General study points: Listed as cytomegalovirus-associated were 150 or so TCR beta chains. Excluded: some indistinguishable V segments such as TRBV6-2 and TRBV6-3.

Germline loops: CDR1 PRHDT, CDR2 FYEKMQ (reference sequence). Trimming took off 7 bases at V and 2 bases at J, with 27 bases between the two ends. This CDR3 region has 19 residues. PCR used 60 Vbeta primers and 13 Jbeta primers. TCRdb's table, derived via immunoSEQ multiplex PCR, lists solely in-frame clones and lacks some. The table has approximately 150,000 clones, 65% to 70% seen once; the top ten hold about 10%. This clone appeared a few times. Its antigen remains unidentified. The chain has TRBV13 and TRBJ1-3; D gene uncertain. The source is a young man in good health and CMV-seropositive. The sample was PBMCs. As DNA, the CDR3 is TGTGCCAGCAAATTAACCCTCCGCGGTTGGAAGGAAACTGGAAACACCATATATTTT. It yields the protein CASKLTLRGWKETGNTIYF.